The 10 T cell receptor beta chains presented below share a single source sample, sequenced in a study of blood T cell repertoires in COVID-19. TCRdb keeps only in-frame clones here, not all; method: immunoSEQ multiplex PCR. The sample consists of around 230,000 clones, around 78% of them appearing once. The specimen was peripheral blood. The receptor set was obtained from a woman in her sixties or seventies with active or convalescent COVID-19.

The rearrangement links TRBV3-1 (or the pseudogene TRBV3-2) to TRBJ2-7; the match to TRBD2 covers 7 bases. Trimming took 1 base from V and 6 from J; bases not matched to a gene: 6. Germline V CDR1 and CDR2: LGHDT, YNNKEL (reference sequence). CDR3 length: 14 residues. The CDR3 bases are TGTGCCAGCAGCCAAGTCGGCGGCGGGGGCGAGCAGTACTTC. Protein: CASSQVGGGGEQYF.

The chain combines TRBV7-3 with TRBJ2-1, with 15 nucleotides matching TRBD2. This CDR3 region has 16 residues. V shed 3 bases and J 4 bases; nucleotides not matched to a gene: 1. From germline, CDR1 is SGHTA and CDR2 FQGTGA. CDR3 sequence reads: CASSFGTSGGYNEQFF. The CDR3 nucleotides are TGTGCCAGCAGCTTCGGGACTAGCGGGGGGTACAATGAGCAGTTCTTC.

The chain couples TRBV29-1 to TRBJ1-1; D is ambiguous. V was cut by 8 bases and J by 2 bases, with 6 bases left in between. Germline-derived CDR1 and CDR2 are SQVTM and ANQGSEA. This CDR3 has 10 amino acids. The CDR3 nucleotides read TGCAGCATCCAAAACACTGAAGCTTTCTTT. It yields the protein CSIQNTEAFF.

The chain has TRBV11-2 and TRBJ2-7; a weak D match, TRBD1 (6 bases). V dropped 5 bases and J dropped 3 bases, with 20 bases sitting between them. The CDR3 consists of 16 residues. Germline V lookup: CDR1 SGHAT, CDR2 FQNNGV. CDR3 in amino acids: CASSSYYRASNYEQYF. The CDR3 DNA is TGTGCCAGCAGCAGCTATTACAGGGCTAGCAACTACGAGCAGTACTTC.

This chain links TRBV19 with TRBJ1-2; a weak D match, TRBD1 (6 bases). This CDR3 spans 13 amino acids. Germline CDR1 and CDR2: LNHDA and SQIVND (reference sequence). Trimming removed 4 bases from V and 4 bases from J, with 10 bases in between. The CDR3 loop reads CASSTGEGYGYTF. The CDR3 DNA reads as TGTGCCAGTAGTACAGGGGAGGGCTATGGCTACACCTTC.

The chain uses TRBV18 and TRBJ1-1; weak D call: TRBD1 (5 bases). CDR3 length: 14 residues. In germline, CDR1 is KGHSH, CDR2 LQKENI. V lost 2 bases and J 3 bases, leaving 10 bases between the germline ends. For the CDR3, the DNA is TGTGCCAGCTCACCAGGGGGGGTAGACACTGAAGCTTTCTTT. It encodes CASSPGGVDTEAFF.

The V call is TRBV5-1, the J call TRBJ1-1; tentatively, D is TRBD1 (6 bases). There are 14 residues in the CDR3. CDR1 and CDR2 (germline): SGHRS, YFSETQ. The ends were cut back, 4 bases at V and 1 base at J, with 11 bases in the middle. The CDR3 nucleotides are TGCGCCAGCAGCCACCCGACAGGGAACACTGAAGCTTTCTTT. Protein: CASSHPTGNTEAFF.

This chain joins TRBV20-1 and TRBJ2-3; 8 bases are a match to TRBD2. The CDR3 length is 15 residues. Trimming cost V 3 bases and J 2 bases; bases outside gene matches: 7. Germline-derived CDR1 and CDR2 are DFQATT and SNEGSKA (reference sequence). The CDR3 sequence: CSASLSGRSTDTQYF. CDR3 bases: TGCAGTGCTAGTCTAAGCGGGAGATCCACAGATACGCAGTATTTT.

This chain links TRBV5-4 with TRBJ2-3; D is undetermined. The germline V gene encodes CDR1 SGHNT and CDR2 YYREEE (reference sequence). The V and J ends lost 0 bases and 1 base respectively, with 9 bases between them. This CDR3 has 15 amino acids. The CDR3 is CASSLAGQGTDTQYF. The CDR3 DNA sequence: TGTGCCAGCAGCTTGGCCGGTCAGGGCACAGATACGCAGTATTTT.

This clone turned up a few times. The chain carries TRBV5-1 and TRBJ1-4; TRBD1 is a possible D gene (6 bases). The V end lost 3 bases, the J end lost 0 bases, and 12 bases lay between the germline ends. The CDR3 length is 16 residues. Looked up from germline, CDR1 is SGHRS and CDR2 is YFSETQ. The CDR3 nucleotides are TGCGCCAGCAGCTACGGGGGGGCGGCAACTAATGAAAAACTGTTTTTT. Protein: CASSYGGAATNEKLFF.